This is a list of T cell receptor beta chains from one sample in a study of OX40 agonist ivuxolimab in advanced cancers. The method was immunoSEQ multiplex PCR; TCRdb's version includes in-frame clones alone and lacks a portion of them. The sample has approximately 99,000 clones, about 96% seen once; the top ten hold just over 2%. The specimen comprised CD4+ or CD8+ T cells sorted from blood, sampled in a trial of the OX40 agonist ivuxolimab. The receptors here all came from an adult with an advanced solid tumor such as melanoma, head and neck, liver or kidney cancer. Each CDR3 is given with its conserved first and last residue. Each record gives: V gene, D gene, clone size, J gene, CDR3 DNA, CDR3 protein. D genes are given only for firm matches. Where a row states a size, it is once, few, many or the class of an expanded clone; other rows omit it.

TRBV19	-	-	TRBJ2-7	TGTGCCAGTAGTACCAAGGGGGGGTTGTACGAGCAGTACTTC	CASSTKGGLYEQYF
TRBV5-4	-	-	TRBJ2-5	TGTGCCAGCAGCTCCTGGACTGGTGAGACCCAGTACTTC	CASSSWTGETQYF
TRBV6-5	-	-	TRBJ2-3	TGTGCCAGCAGCGAGAGATCCACAGATACGCAGTATTTT	CASSERSTDTQYF
TRBV11-2	TRBD1	-	TRBJ2-7	TGTGCCAGCAGCTATCAGTCGACAGGGTACGAGCAGTACTTC	CASSYQSTGYEQYF
TRBV19	-	-	TRBJ1-5	TGTGCCAGTATGGAGGGGTACAATCAGCCCCAGCATTTT	CASMEGYNQPQHF
TRBV10-3	TRBD2	once	TRBJ2-5	TGTGCCATCAGTGAGGAGTCTAGCGGGAGGCGGGAGACCCAGTACTTC	CAISEESSGRRETQYF
TRBV9	-	-	TRBJ1-5	TGTGCCAGCTCCTTTGGCCCCGGTGACAATCAGCCCCAGCATTTT	CASSFGPGDNQPQHF
TRBV5-6	-	-	TRBJ2-7	TGTGCCAGCAGCTTGGTGCGGACGCTGACCTACGAGCAGTACTTC	CASSLVRTLTYEQYF
TRBV7-6	TRBD2	-	TRBJ2-7	TGTGCCAGCAGCTTAGCGTCAATGGGACTAGCGCCCGAGCGGTACTTC	CASSLASMGLAPERYF
TRBV19	TRBD2	-	TRBJ2-3	TGTGCCAGTAGTACGTATAGCGGGCACAGCACAGATACGCAGTATTTT	CASSTYSGHSTDTQYF
TRBV28	TRBD2	-	TRBJ2-7	TGTGCCAGCAGTTTGCGGGGGGCGCAGGACTACGAGCAGTACTTC	CASSLRGAQDYEQYF
TRBV5-4	-	-	TRBJ2-7	TGTGCCAGCACCGTGACACTTCCCACCTACGAGCAGTACTTC	CASTVTLPTYEQYF
TRBV27	-	-	TRBJ2-7	TGTGCCAGCAGACCCCTACCACCTCGGACGGACCCCTACGAGCAGTACTTC	CASRPLPPRTDPYEQYF
TRBV4-1	-	-	TRBJ1-3	TGCGCCAGCAGCCAGGTCGAGGACCTGGGAAACACCATATATTTT	CASSQVEDLGNTIYF
TRBV27	TRBD1	-	TRBJ1-2	TGTGCCAGCACCAGGGAGGGGGCCTATGGCTACACCTTC	CASTREGAYGYTF
TRBV6-6	TRBD1	-	TRBJ2-1	TGTGCCAGCAGCCCCGGGACAGGTAATGAGCAGTTCTTC	CASSPGTGNEQFF
TRBV6-5	-	-	TRBJ1-6	TGTGCCAGCAGTTACTCGGTAGGGGGTGGGAATTCACCCCTCCACTTT	CASSYSVGGGNSPLHF
TRBV7-5	-	-	TRBJ2-7	TGTGCCAGAAGATCCGGGGTCTACGAGCAGTACTTC	CARRSGVYEQYF
TRBV5-8	-	-	TRBJ1-3	TGTGCCAGCAGCTTTTGGGTGGCCTCTGGAAACACCATATATTTT	CASSFWVASGNTIYF
TRBV5-1	TRBD2	-	TRBJ2-2	TGCGCCAGCAGCTGGCGGACTAGCGGGGCGAACACCGGGGAGCTGTTTTTT	CASSWRTSGANTGELFF
TRBV19	-	-	TRBJ2-7	TGTGCCAGTAGTATCGACAGTCCCTCCTACGAGCAGTACTTC	CASSIDSPSYEQYF
TRBV11-2	TRBD2	-	TRBJ2-1	TGTGCCAGCAGCTCTCCATTGGCGGGGGCCTACAATGAGCAGTTCTTC	CASSSPLAGAYNEQFF
TRBV7-3	TRBD2	once	TRBJ2-1	TGTGCCAGCAGCCCCGATCCGGGACTAGCGGCCTACAATGAGCAGTTCTTC	CASSPDPGLAAYNEQFF
TRBV7-2	-	-	TRBJ2-7	TGTGCCAGCAGCTTAGGGATCACGGGGGTTACCTACGAGCAGTACTTC	CASSLGITGVTYEQYF
TRBV28	-	-	TRBJ1-2	TGTGCCAGCAGCTACCGAGGGCGCAGTCCCTTGTATGGCTACACCTTC	CASSYRGRSPLYGYTF
TRBV7-6	TRBD1	-	TRBJ2-5	TGTGCCAGCAGCTTATCATACAGGGGCCCGGGTCTGATCGACAATAAAGAGACCCAGTACTTC	CASSLSYRGPGLIDNKETQYF
TRBV6-5	-	-	TRBJ1-5	TGTGCCAGCAGTCCCAACGTCAATCAGCCCCAGCATTTT	CASSPNVNQPQHF
TRBV11-1	TRBD2	once	TRBJ2-3	TGTGCCAGCGGGGCGGGAGGGCAAAGGGGTACGCAGTATTTT	CASGAGGQRGTQYF
TRBV28	-	-	TRBJ1-4	TGTGCCAGCAGTCTGGGTGGGTCAGGGTGGACAACTAATGAAAAACTGTTTTTT	CASSLGGSGWTTNEKLFF
TRBV15	-	-	TRBJ2-7	TGTGCCACCAGCAGAGATCACGGCTCCTACGAGCAGTACTTC	CATSRDHGSYEQYF
TRBV9	-	-	TRBJ2-3	TGTGCCAGCAGCGATCCACCTACAGATACGCAGTATTTT	CASSDPPTDTQYF
TRBV19	-	-	TRBJ1-5	TGTGCCAGTAGTATGTATGGAGATCAGCCCCAGCATTTT	CASSMYGDQPQHF
TRBV7-9	-	-	TRBJ2-1	TGTGCCAGCAGCTTAGAGATAGGGAGTGTGGATGAGCAGTTCTTC	CASSLEIGSVDEQFF
TRBV7-3	-	once	TRBJ2-2	TGTGCCAGCTCCATAAGCGGGTTTGCAACCGGGGAGCTGTTTTTT	CASSISGFATGELFF
TRBV19	TRBD2	-	TRBJ2-1	TGTGCCAGTAGTATAGGGTCAGCGGGAGGTTATTACAATGAGCAGTTCTTC	CASSIGSAGGYYNEQFF
TRBV5-6	TRBD1	-	TRBJ1-5	TGTGCCAGCAGTTTAGCCGGTGGGACAGGGGCTCAGCCCCAGCATTTT	CASSLAGGTGAQPQHF
TRBV15	TRBD2	-	TRBJ2-7	TGTGCCACCAGCCCTTCGGGCGGGAGCAGCTCCTACGAGCAGTACTTC	CATSPSGGSSSYEQYF
TRBV7-9	-	once	TRBJ1-2	TGTGCCAGCAGCGCCGCAGGTGGGGCGGGGGATGGCTACACCTTC	CASSAAGGAGDGYTF
TRBV19	-	-	TRBJ2-7	TGTGCCAGTAGTGCAACCGGGACAAGAGAGCAGTACTTC	CASSATGTREQYF
TRBV7-2	TRBD2	-	TRBJ2-7	TGTGCCAGCAGCGGGGACTACCTATACGAGCAGTACTTC	CASSGDYLYEQYF
TRBV5-6	-	-	TRBJ1-5	TGTGCCAGCAGCTTGGTGGGGGATCAGCCCCAGCATTTT	CASSLVGDQPQHF
TRBV21-1	-	-	TRBJ2-3	TGTGCCAGCAGCAAGGTCGGGGGTTGTCTTAAAGATACGCAGTATTTT	CASSKVGGCLKDTQYF
TRBV28	TRBD2	-	TRBJ2-3	TGTGCCAGCAGTTTCCATACTAGCGGGAGGGACACAGATACGCAGTATTTT	CASSFHTSGRDTDTQYF
TRBV4-1	-	-	TRBJ2-3	TGCGCCAGCAGCCAAGATCAGGGGGGTACGCAGTATTTT	CASSQDQGGTQYF
TRBV19	-	-	TRBJ2-7	TGTGCCAGTAGTATAGATTCCCAGTTTTCGTACGAGCAGTACTTC	CASSIDSQFSYEQYF
TRBV7-9	-	once	TRBJ1-4	TGTGCCAGCAGCCCCGCGGGAGAAAAACTGTTTTTT	CASSPAGEKLFF
TRBV5-6	-	-	TRBJ2-4	TGTGCCAGCAGCCCTGAGACGGATCTAGCCAAAAACATTCAGTACTTC	CASSPETDLAKNIQYF
TRBV5-4	-	-	TRBJ1-2	TGTGCCAGCAGCGACGGAGCTAACTATGGCTACACCTTC	CASSDGANYGYTF
TRBV27	-	-	TRBJ2-1	TGTGCCAGCAGTCAGGGGGGGGCCTACAATGAGCAGTTCTTC	CASSQGGAYNEQFF
TRBV27	-	-	TRBJ2-7	TGTGCCAGCAGTTTTCCGGGGCCAGATTACGAGCAGTACTTC	CASSFPGPDYEQYF
TRBV7-8	-	-	TRBJ1-1	TGTGCCAGCAGCTCACAGGGGAACACTGAAGCTTTCTTT	CASSSQGNTEAFF
TRBV18	TRBD1	-	TRBJ2-5	TGTGCCAGCTCCGGGACAGGGGGCGCAGTAATGTGGGAGACCCAGTACTTC	CASSGTGGAVMWETQYF
TRBV15	TRBD1	-	TRBJ1-4	TGTGCCACCTCATTTGCGGACAGGGCTATTTCAACTAATGAAAAACTGTTTTTT	CATSFADRAISTNEKLFF
TRBV28	TRBD2	-	TRBJ2-1	TGTGCCAGCAGCATAAGCGGGAGTTCCTACAATGAGCAGTTCTTC	CASSISGSSYNEQFF